This T cell receptor beta chain came from a study of CD8 T cells in Susac syndrome. Regarding the study as a whole: The study admitted that it had a relatively small number of individuals in its TCR sequencing and HLA analysis.

The authors reverse transcribed roughly 0.5 to 1 ug RNA with random hexamers. The CDR3 of TCR beta was amplified by immunoSEQ multiplex PCR across 54 Vbeta and 13 Jbeta. TCRdb reprocessed the immunoSEQ multiplex PCR reads via MiXCR and lists one record per CDR3 protein. The repertoire holds 200,000 or so distinct CDR3 sequences, with about 95% as singletons. The germline CDR1 and CDR2 sequences are MRHNA and SNTAGT. The CDR3 length is 15 residues. The ends were cut back, 6 bases at V and 8 bases at J, with 20 bases in the middle. TCR beta was sequenced from blood CD8+ and CD4+ T cells. While CD8+ and CD4+ T cells were isolated negatively, TEMRA cells were enriched by FACS. In its sample, this clonotype was seen once. Its target is not known.

Sequenced: CD4+ T cells from PBMCs. The chain carries TRBV6-4 and TRBJ2-1; maybe TRBD2 (6 bases). This clonotype was obtained from a human donor with multiple sclerosis. CDR3 residues: CASSALPGVRYEQFF. The CDR3 region has the DNA TGTGCCAGCAGCGCTCTGCCGGGGGTCAGGTATGAGCAGTTCTTC.